Shown below are 9 T cell receptor beta chains from a single sample sequenced in a study of shared clonotypes between healthy human individuals. Some clones are missing from TCRdb's copy, which holds only in-frame ones; the method was immunoSEQ multiplex PCR. This table holds nearly 2 million clones, around 96% found once. CD45RO-negative CD8 cells positively selected for CCR7 made up the naive population, which excluded terminally differentiated effector memory CD45RA+ cells. The sequencing sample was made of naive CD8+ T cells sorted from blood. The receptors come from a man aged 18 to 29 in good health.

J is TRBJ2-7 and V is TRBV7-9; the match to TRBD1 covers 10 bases. From germline, CDR1 is SEHNR and CDR2 FQNEAQ (reference sequence). The V and J ends lost 3 bases and 2 bases, in that order; junction bases with no gene match: 7. The length of the CDR3 is 16 residues. In nucleotides, the CDR3 is TGTGCCAGCAGCTTTCCGGGACAGGGGAGTCCCTACGAGCAGTACTTC. It is translated as CASSFPGQGSPYEQYF.

The chain carries TRBV15 and TRBJ2-5; 9 nucleotides agree with TRBD1. The CDR3 is 18 residues long. CDR1 is LNHNV and CDR2 is YYDKDF in the germline V gene (reference sequence). Trimming at V came to 0 bases and at J to 2 bases, leaving 10 bases not matched to a gene. The CDR3 nucleotides read TGTGCCACCAGCAGAGATATCCTCGGGGGACAGGGTCAAGAGACCCAGTACTTC. Its protein is CATSRDILGGQGQETQYF.

The chain recombines TRBV19 with TRBJ2-3; 13 nucleotides line up with TRBD2. The CDR3 covers 17 residues. Germline V gene sequence: CDR1 LNHDA, CDR2 SQIVND (reference sequence). Trimming took 5 bases from V and 4 from J; bases not matched to a gene: 9. CDR3 DNA sequence: TGTGCCAGTAGTTCAAATCGACTAGCGGGGGGCCCAGATACGCAGTATTTT. It codes for CASSSNRLAGGPDTQYF.

The rearrangement joins TRBV27 to TRBJ1-1; no reliable D call. The V and J ends lost 3 bases and 6 bases respectively, with 11 bases between them. The CDR3 consists of 13 residues. Germline assignment: CDR1 MNHEY and CDR2 SMNVEV (reference sequence). The CDR3 spells CASSFHGSSEAFF. The CDR3 DNA follows: TGTGCCAGCAGTTTCCACGGGTCTTCTGAAGCTTTCTTT.

The rearrangement joins TRBV9 to TRBJ2-3; 11 bases fit TRBD2. CDR3 length: 16 amino acids. Germline loops: CDR1 SGDLS, CDR2 YYNGEE. J was trimmed by 0 bases and V by 3 bases; bases with no gene match: 3. The CDR3 coding sequence is TGTGCCAGCAGCGGACCTAGCGGGGGGAGCACAGATACGCAGTATTTT. This sequence encodes CASSGPSGGSTDTQYF.

The V and J genes are TRBV4-1 and TRBJ2-7; a possible D gene is TRBD1 (5 bases). Trimming left V 1 base short and J 2 bases short, with 9 bases between. Germline V gene data show CDR1 as MGHRA and CDR2 as YSYEKL. This CDR3 is 14 amino acids long. The CDR3 spells CASSQVEGAYEQYF. CDR3 in DNA: TGCGCCAGCAGCCAAGTGGAAGGGGCCTACGAGCAGTACTTC.

V and J are TRBV10-3 and TRBJ2-6; D may be TRBD2 (5 bases). Per germline, CDR1 ENHRY and CDR2 SYGVKD. The V end lost 0 bases, the J end lost 4 bases, and 19 bases lay between the germline ends. The CDR3 runs 19 residues. The chain's CDR3 is CAISESMRDGTAGANVLTF. Written as DNA, the CDR3 is TGTGCCATCAGTGAGTCGATGAGGGATGGAACTGCCGGGGCCAACGTCCTGACTTTC.

The genes are TRBV5-6 and TRBJ2-7; D is tentatively TRBD1 or TRBD2 (6 bases each). This CDR3 has 13 residues. Looked up from germline, CDR1 is SGHDT and CDR2 is YYEEEE. V was pared by 6 bases and J by 2 bases, with 12 bases between. The CDR3 region is CASKGGGAYEQYF. The CDR3 DNA reads as TGTGCCAGCAAGGGGGGCGGAGCCTACGAGCAGTACTTC.

This chain joins TRBV7-8 and TRBJ2-6; D not certain. V was cut by 4 bases and J by 0 bases, with 10 bases left in between. Germline lookup yields CDR1 SGHVS and CDR2 FQNEAQ. The CDR3 spans 16 residues. The DNA of the CDR3 is TGTGCCAGCAGCTCCTTATTCCCCTCTGGGGCCAACGTCCTGACTTTC. Its protein product is CASSSLFPSGANVLTF.